The following is a T cell receptor (beta chain) sequence with its context. All donors were healthy HIV-negative adults lacking recent acute infections or vaccinations. The sample is drawn from a study of shared clonotypes between healthy human individuals. DNA at approximately 200 ng, about 30,000 T cell genomes, went into sorted-subset replicate PCRs. TCRdb's copy holds only in-frame clones and misses some; the assay was immunoSEQ multiplex PCR. This table holds about 2.4 million clones, around nine tenths found once. What was sequenced was naive CD4+ T cells sorted from blood. As for subset: CD45RA+ positively selected. The clonotype comes from a young man in good health.

The CDR3 sequence: CASSLTSTLREQYF. In DNA, the CDR3 is TGTGCCAGCAGCCTAACCAGCACCCTCCGCGAGCAGTACTTC. The genes are TRBV7-2 and TRBJ2-7; no clear D. The V gene lost 5 bases and the J gene lost 6 bases, with 17 bases spanning the gap. CDR1 is SGHTA, CDR2 FQGNSA, per germline. The CDR3 spans 14 residues.